The 13 T cell receptor beta chains in this list originate from one sample, sequenced in a study of cytomegalovirus exposure and HLA in healthy donors. With 60 Vbeta and 13 Jbeta primers, the PCR was carried out. TCRdb keeps only in-frame clones here, not all; method: immunoSEQ multiplex PCR. The sample carries 150,000 to 200,000 clones, around 75% recorded once. The sample taken for sequencing was PBMCs. These receptors were taken from a male donor in good health and CMV-seronegative.

This clone was picked up one time. The CDR3 spells CASSLETSGRGYNEQFF. The CDR3 DNA sequence: TGCGCCAGCAGCTTGGAAACTAGCGGGAGGGGCTACAATGAGCAGTTCTTC. The chain is built from TRBV5-1 and TRBJ2-1; 13 nucleotides align to TRBD2. With V trimmed by 0 bases and J by 3 bases, 3 bases remained unmatched. Germline V gives CDR1 SGHRS, CDR2 YFSETQ. The CDR3 loop spans 17 amino acids.

This clone was counted a single time. This chain joins TRBV5-6 and TRBJ1-1; TRBD1 is a possible D gene (5 bases). Trimming shortened V by 2 bases and J by 0 bases, and 8 bases separated the two germline ends. This CDR3 is built from 14 residues. CDR1 is SGHDT, CDR2 YYEEEE, per germline. The CDR3 is CASSFQGLNTEAFF. CDR3 DNA: TGTGCCAGCAGCTTCCAGGGATTGAACACTGAAGCTTTCTTT.

The chain carries TRBV7-2 and TRBJ2-1, with D perhaps TRBD2 (5 bases). CDR1 and CDR2 (germline): SGHTA, FQGNSA. Trimming took 0 bases from V and 10 from J, leaving 16 bases between them. The CDR3 has 15 residues. CDR3 sequence: CASSLARTGSREQFF. The CDR3 DNA sequence: TGTGCCAGCAGCTTAGCCCGGACTGGATCGAGGGAGCAGTTCTTC.

The V gene is TRBV5-1, the J gene TRBJ1-2, with 7 bases that match TRBD1. Germline V gene sequence: CDR1 SGHRS, CDR2 YFSETQ. After removal of 2 bases from V and 6 bases from J, the junction contained 4 bases not matched to a gene. The CDR3 consists of 13 residues. The CDR3 loop reads CASSLTGDDGYTF. As DNA, the CDR3 is TGCGCCAGCAGCTTAACAGGGGACGATGGCTACACCTTC.

The chain uses TRBV19 and TRBJ2-1; D gene uncertain. The germline CDR1 and CDR2 sequences are LNHDA and SQIVND (reference sequence). This CDR3 has 13 residues. Trimming pared 8 bases from V and 2 bases from J, leaving 10 bases between. CDR3 in DNA: TGTGCCAGTTCCCCGCGTCCCTACAATGAGCAGTTCTTC. It translates to CASSPRPYNEQFF. Full variable domain (rest looked up from reference TRBV19 and TRBJ2-1): DGGITQSPKYLFRKEGQNVTLSCEQNLNHDAMYWYRQDPGQGLRLIYYSQIVNDFQKGDIAEGYSVSREKKESFPLTVTSAQKNPTAFYLCASSPRPYNEQFFGPGTRLTVL.

The genes are TRBV27 and TRBJ2-7; TRBD2 agrees at 7 bases. The junction had 12 bases not matched to a gene; V was cut back by 7 bases and J by 6 bases. The germline CDR1 and CDR2 sequences are MNHEY and SMNVEV (reference sequence). The CDR3 has 14 amino acids. The CDR3 DNA is TGTGCCAGCACCGGTAAATCGGGGGGAATCGAGCAGTACTTC. The encoded protein is CASTGKSGGIEQYF.

The rearrangement links TRBV6-1 to TRBJ1-5; no reliable D call. The V gene's germline CDR1 is MNHNS and CDR2 SASEGT. This CDR3 region has 13 residues. The germline V and J ends were trimmed by 4 bases and 3 bases, with 7 bases remaining between them. The CDR3 loop reads CASSAEANQPQHF. The CDR3, as DNA: TGTGCCAGCAGTGCCGAGGCCAATCAGCCCCAGCATTTT.

Here the CDR3 reads CASSVYSGATGELFF. The CDR3 coding sequence is TGTGCCAGCAGCGTATATTCAGGGGCCACCGGGGAGCTGTTTTTT. The rearrangement joins TRBV9 to TRBJ2-2, with a weak D call TRBD1 (6 bases). The germline CDR1 and CDR2 sequences are SGDLS and YYNGEE. V was clipped by 1 base and J by 4 bases, with 11 bases between them. This CDR3 region has 15 residues.

This rearrangement joins TRBV29-1 to TRBJ1-5; TRBD1 might be the D (6 bases). V lost 6 bases and J lost 6, with 15 bases in between. From germline, CDR1 is SQVTM and CDR2 ANQGSEA. The CDR3 has 13 amino acids. CDR3 sequence (DNA): TGCAGCGTGTCAGGGGAAAGAACTCAGCCCCAGCATTTT. Protein: CSVSGERTQPQHF.

J is TRBJ2-7 and V is TRBV5-8; the match to TRBD2 covers 11 bases. Losses at the gene ends were 4 bases for V and 5 bases for J; bases not matched to a gene: 11. CDR1 is SGHTS, CDR2 YDEGEE, per germline. This CDR3 region has 16 residues. CDR3 residues: CASSKSLAGGRHEQYF. CDR3 coding DNA: TGTGCCAGCAGCAAATCCCTAGCGGGAGGTCGGCACGAGCAGTACTTC. The full variable domain, its missing parts supplied by reference TRBV5-8 and TRBJ2-7, is EAGVTQSPTHLIKTRGQQATLRCSPISGHTSVYWYQQALGLGLQFLLWYDEGEERNRGNFPPRFSGRQFPNYSSELNVNALELEDSALYLCASSKSLAGGRHEQYFGPGTRLTVT.

The chain recombines TRBV28 with TRBJ1-5, with D unclear. Germline CDR1 MDHEN, CDR2 SYDVKM. CDR3 size: 11 residues. V was cut by 5 bases and J by 5 bases, with 4 bases left in between. CDR3 sequence reads: CASSLDQPQHF. The CDR3 DNA reads as TGTGCCAGCAGTCTTGATCAGCCCCAGCATTTT.

This clone was recorded only once. The genes are TRBV6-5 and TRBJ1-2, with TRBD1 identical over 8 bases. This CDR3 is built from 15 residues. Germline trimming cut 2 bases from V and 6 bases from J; bases unmatched to any gene: 8. In germline, CDR1 is MNHEY, CDR2 SVGAGI. The DNA of the CDR3 is TGTGCCAGCAGTTACGTCCCAGGGGGCGCAGATGGCTACACCTTC. This translates into CASSYVPGGADGYTF.

J is TRBJ1-2 and V is TRBV7-8; 8 nucleotides match TRBD1. The CDR3 runs to 19 residues. J lost 2 bases, V lost 0 bases, and 14 bases had no gene match. Germline V gene sequence: CDR1 SGHVS, CDR2 FQNEAQ. This CDR3 reads CASSLAPGGEVLRNYGYTF. CDR3 nucleotides: TGTGCCAGCAGCTTAGCCCCAGGGGGCGAGGTACTACGGAACTATGGCTACACCTTC.